The rows below give T cell receptor beta chains drawn from one sample of a study of blood T cell repertoires in COVID-19. TCRdb's copy holds only in-frame clones and misses some; the assay was immunoSEQ multiplex PCR. The data contain fewer than 250,000 clones, over 75% of them singletons. The sample taken for sequencing was peripheral blood. The receptors shown here come from a man aged 50 to 60 with acute or convalescent COVID-19. CDR3s include the opening cysteine and the closing phenylalanine or tryptophan. Fields, in order: clone size, V gene, J gene, D gene, CDR3 DNA, CDR3 protein. The D gene is left open where the match is weak. The size field is filled for only some rows; it gives once, few, many or a size class.

abundance: .
v_gene: TRBV11-2
j_gene: TRBJ2-3
d_gene: .
CDR3nt: TGTGCCAGCAGCATTAACACAGATACGCAGTATTTT
CDR3aa: CASSINTDTQYF

abundance: .
v_gene: TRBV7-3
j_gene: TRBJ2-7
d_gene: .
CDR3nt: TGTGCCAGCAGCCTCGGACAGTTCTACGAGCAGTACTTC
CDR3aa: CASSLGQFYEQYF

abundance: once
v_gene: TRBV9
j_gene: TRBJ1-6
d_gene: TRBD1
CDR3nt: TGTGCCAGCAGCACCGAACCACCGGGGACAGAGGTACCACCCCTCCACTTT
CDR3aa: CASSTEPPGTEVPPLHF

abundance: .
v_gene: TRBV7-2
j_gene: TRBJ2-4
d_gene: TRBD1
CDR3nt: TGTGCCAGCAGCCCCCGACAGGGTAGGAACATTCAGTACTTC
CDR3aa: CASSPRQGRNIQYF

abundance: .
v_gene: TRBV18
j_gene: TRBJ1-2
d_gene: .
CDR3nt: TGTGCCAGCTCACCATTTCAGGGGAATGGCTACACCTTC
CDR3aa: CASSPFQGNGYTF

abundance: .
v_gene: TRBV19
j_gene: TRBJ2-5
d_gene: TRBD1
CDR3nt: TGTGCCAGTAGGGGACAGGGGGCGAGGACCGAGACCCAGTACTTC
CDR3aa: CASRGQGARTETQYF

abundance: .
v_gene: TRBV5-6
j_gene: TRBJ1-1
d_gene: .
CDR3nt: TGTGCCAGCAGCGCAGACATGTTGAACACTGAAGCTTTCTTT
CDR3aa: CASSADMLNTEAFF

abundance: .
v_gene: TRBV27
j_gene: TRBJ2-2
d_gene: TRBD2
CDR3nt: TGTGCCAGCAGTTTATCGGCGGGACTAGCGGGGGTCATCGGGTACACCGGGGAGCTGTTTTTT
CDR3aa: CASSLSAGLAGVIGYTGELFF

abundance: .
v_gene: TRBV20-1
j_gene: TRBJ2-1
d_gene: TRBD1
CDR3nt: TGCAGTGCTAGTACAGGGGGCAGGGATGAGCAGTTCTTC
CDR3aa: CSASTGGRDEQFF

abundance: .
v_gene: TRBV6-6
j_gene: TRBJ1-4
d_gene: TRBD1
CDR3nt: TGTGCCAGCAGTTCACAGGGGGGGTTGGAAAAACTGTTTTTT
CDR3aa: CASSSQGGLEKLFF

abundance: .
v_gene: TRBV6-2/TRBV6-3
j_gene: TRBJ1-1
d_gene: TRBD1
CDR3nt: TGTGCCAGCAGTACAGCCGGGAGCCAACAGGGGACTGAAGCTTTCTTT
CDR3aa: CASSTAGSQQGTEAFF